Below, 10 T cell receptor beta chains from the same sample are listed, as sequenced in a study of regulatory T cells in long-lasting Graves disease. For TCR beta, libraries came from iRepertoire HTBI primers and Arm-PCR of CDR3 regions. Via MiXCR, TCRdb re-called the multiplex PCR reads, giving one row per CDR3 protein. The sample carries hundreds of thousands of distinct CDR3 sequences, approximately 15% recorded once. Indicated time point: newly diagnosed GD, antithyroid drugs for less than 3 months. Scientists built the TCR library using RNA that was extracted from PBMCs. A further study also used this sample, focusing on T cells in Graves' hyperthyroidism and ophthalmopathy.

Sequenced material: peripheral blood mononuclear cells (PBMCs), taken at new diagnosis, from a patient treated with antithyroid drugs. Receptors were obtained from a woman aged 25 to 45 with Graves disease.

V is TRBV6-2 or TRBV6-3 and J is TRBJ2-7; D uncertain. V gave up 2 bases and J gave up 2 bases, with 16 bases separating them. This CDR3 is 16 amino acids long. The germline V gene has CDR1 MNHEY and CDR2 SVGEGT. The CDR3 DNA sequence: TGTGCCAGCAGTTACGAAGTCCGCAGGCGGACCTACGAGCAGTACTTC. This sequence encodes CASSYEVRRRTYEQYF.

Details on this clonotype: The CDR3 end shows no conserved phenylalanine or tryptophan, and so a read error is likely. V is TRBV6-1 and J is TRBJ1-1; D not resolved. The CDR3 has 11 residues. Trimming pared 11 bases from V and 1 base from J, leaving 8 bases between. CDR1 MNHNS and CDR2 SASEGT come from the germline V gene. CDR3 loop: CASRQNTEAFL. The CDR3 DNA reads TGTGCCTCAAGACAGAACACTGAAGCTTTCCTT.

This clonotype was recorded at least ten times. V usage is TRBV28 and J usage is TRBJ2-7; TRBD2 aligns across 10 bases. Trimming cost V 0 bases and J 3 bases; bases outside gene matches: 5. The CDR3 contains 16 residues. From germline, CDR1 is MDHEN and CDR2 SYDVKM. The CDR3 spells CASSLWASGSIYEQYF. CDR3 in DNA: TGTGCCAGCAGTTTATGGGCTAGCGGGAGTATCTACGAGCAGTACTTC.

This clonotype was seen at least ten times. The V and J genes are TRBV28 and TRBJ2-2; the match to TRBD1 covers 9 bases. Trimming cost V 10 bases and J 7 bases; bases outside gene matches: 16. Looked up from germline, CDR1 is MDHEN and CDR2 is SYDVKM. This CDR3 is 16 amino acids long. CDR3 amino acids: CATGTRQGVIGGELFF. The CDR3 coding sequence is TGTGCCACCGGGACGAGACAGGGGGTTATTGGCGGGGAGCTGTTTTTT. Together with reference TRBV28 and TRBJ2-2, the CDR3 gives the full variable domain: DVKVTQSSRYLVKRTGEKVFLECVQDMDHENMFWYRQDPGLGLRLIYFSYDVKMKEKGDIPEGYSVSREKKERFSLILESASTNQTSMYLCATGTRQGVIGGELFFGEGSRLTVL.

V and J are TRBV6-2 or TRBV6-3 and TRBJ2-1, with 11 bases that match TRBD2. Germline lookup yields CDR1 MNHEY and CDR2 SVGEGT. The CDR3 contains 19 residues. V lost 5 bases to trimming and J lost 7 bases; unmatched junction nucleotides: 19. The CDR3 coding sequence is TGTGCCAGCAGTGATGGCATTAGCGGGAGGGCCCGGGGAGGGAATGAGCAGTTCTTC. It specifies CASSDGISGRARGGNEQFF.

The table lists this clonotype with a few counts. The J gene is TRBJ1-2, the V gene TRBV6-1; 7 bases map to TRBD1. After removal of 6 bases from V and 0 bases from J, the junction contained 10 bases not matched to a gene. The CDR3 is made up of 16 amino acids. From germline, CDR1 is MNHNS and CDR2 SASEGT. The CDR3 region is CASSLLGQPTNYGYTF. The CDR3 DNA is TGTGCCAGCAGCCTACTGGGACAGCCAACTAACTATGGCTACACCTTC.

The chain has TRBV28 and TRBJ2-7; 8 nucleotides align to TRBD2. The germline CDR1 and CDR2 sequences are MDHEN and SYDVKM. The CDR3 length is 15 residues. V lost 6 bases, J lost 0 bases, and 7 bases stayed unmatched. Written as DNA, the CDR3 is TGTGCCAGCAGACTACTAGCGGCGACCTCCTACGAGCAGTACTTC. Its protein product is CASRLLAATSYEQYF.

The chain carries TRBV5-5 and TRBJ1-6; 8 bases are shared with TRBD1. V lost 4 bases to trimming and J lost 7 bases; unmatched junction nucleotides: 7. CDR1 is SGHKS, CDR2 YYEKEE, per germline (reference sequence). The CDR3 is 15 residues long. This CDR3 is CASSRAGQENSPLHF. The CDR3 DNA sequence: TGTGCCAGCAGCCGTGCGGGACAGGAAAATTCACCCCTCCACTTT.

In this sample, this clonotype turned up many times. The genes are TRBV20-1 and TRBJ1-1, with D perhaps matching TRBD1 (5 bases). This CDR3 is 10 amino acids long. Trimming took off 6 bases at V and 7 bases at J, with 9 bases between the two ends. In germline, CDR1 is DFQATT, CDR2 SNEGSKA (reference sequence). The CDR3, as DNA: TGCAGTGCGGTGGGGGTTGAAGCTTTCTTT. Residues: CSAVGVEAFF.

The table lists this clonotype with many counts. V usage is TRBV7-9 and J usage is TRBJ2-7; possibly TRBD1 or TRBD2 for D (5 bases each). V lost 5 bases and J 6 bases, leaving 17 bases between the germline ends. This CDR3 spans 14 amino acids. Germline CDR1 reads SEHNR; CDR2 reads FQNEAQ (reference sequence). The DNA for the CDR3 is TGTGCCAGCAGCCTCGGGGCTAGCTCTCGCGAGCAGTACTTC. This codes for CASSLGASSREQYF.